This T cell receptor (beta chain) stems from a study of T cell repertoires in cytomegalovirus infection. Study overall: Public TCR beta signatures marked donors with CMV infection and the matching HLA.

Comments on this clonotype: The target antigen is unknown.

Trimming cost V 5 bases and J 5 bases, with 16 bases left between them. The V gene's germline CDR1 is MNHEY and CDR2 SMNVEV (reference sequence). The CDR3 is 15 residues long. Overall study findings and caveats: There were HLA-C-restricted CMV-specific TCR beta clonotypes dominating the ex vivo response.

TCRdb fed the reads into MiXCR, producing one record per CDR3 protein. The data contain 150,000 to 200,000 distinct CDR3 sequences, about 15% of them singletons. The specimen sequenced was PBMCs. This chain links TRBV27 with TRBJ2-1; D is unclear. This TCR was sampled from a human donor in good health (CMV status not recorded). Some clones in this sample may be carry-over from other donors' samples. CDR3 DNA: TGTGCCAGCAGTATTAACCTCGCTCGGGACAATGAGCAGTTCTTC. Translating it yields CASSINLARDNEQFF.